This record concerns one TCR beta chain sequence. This entry comes from a study of cytomegalovirus exposure and HLA in healthy donors. Primers included in the PCR were 60 Vbeta and 13 Jbeta primers. Repertoires were generated with immunoSEQ multiplex PCR, while TCRdb's copy carries only in-frame clones and drops some. The sample shows 200,000 to 250,000 clones, more than 75% of them seen only once. CDR3 length: 13 amino acids. With 6 bases removed from V and 1 base from J, the gap between germline ends came to 8 bases. CDR1 is SNHLY and CDR2 is FYNNEI in the germline V gene. The specimen sequenced was PBMCs. This clonotype was obtained from a human donor in good health. The gene calls are TRBV2 and TRBJ2-3; D perhaps matches TRBD1 (7 bases). CDR3: CASSRGGTDTQYF. CDR3 nucleotides: TGTGCCAGCAGCAGGGGGGGCACAGATACGCAGTATTTT.